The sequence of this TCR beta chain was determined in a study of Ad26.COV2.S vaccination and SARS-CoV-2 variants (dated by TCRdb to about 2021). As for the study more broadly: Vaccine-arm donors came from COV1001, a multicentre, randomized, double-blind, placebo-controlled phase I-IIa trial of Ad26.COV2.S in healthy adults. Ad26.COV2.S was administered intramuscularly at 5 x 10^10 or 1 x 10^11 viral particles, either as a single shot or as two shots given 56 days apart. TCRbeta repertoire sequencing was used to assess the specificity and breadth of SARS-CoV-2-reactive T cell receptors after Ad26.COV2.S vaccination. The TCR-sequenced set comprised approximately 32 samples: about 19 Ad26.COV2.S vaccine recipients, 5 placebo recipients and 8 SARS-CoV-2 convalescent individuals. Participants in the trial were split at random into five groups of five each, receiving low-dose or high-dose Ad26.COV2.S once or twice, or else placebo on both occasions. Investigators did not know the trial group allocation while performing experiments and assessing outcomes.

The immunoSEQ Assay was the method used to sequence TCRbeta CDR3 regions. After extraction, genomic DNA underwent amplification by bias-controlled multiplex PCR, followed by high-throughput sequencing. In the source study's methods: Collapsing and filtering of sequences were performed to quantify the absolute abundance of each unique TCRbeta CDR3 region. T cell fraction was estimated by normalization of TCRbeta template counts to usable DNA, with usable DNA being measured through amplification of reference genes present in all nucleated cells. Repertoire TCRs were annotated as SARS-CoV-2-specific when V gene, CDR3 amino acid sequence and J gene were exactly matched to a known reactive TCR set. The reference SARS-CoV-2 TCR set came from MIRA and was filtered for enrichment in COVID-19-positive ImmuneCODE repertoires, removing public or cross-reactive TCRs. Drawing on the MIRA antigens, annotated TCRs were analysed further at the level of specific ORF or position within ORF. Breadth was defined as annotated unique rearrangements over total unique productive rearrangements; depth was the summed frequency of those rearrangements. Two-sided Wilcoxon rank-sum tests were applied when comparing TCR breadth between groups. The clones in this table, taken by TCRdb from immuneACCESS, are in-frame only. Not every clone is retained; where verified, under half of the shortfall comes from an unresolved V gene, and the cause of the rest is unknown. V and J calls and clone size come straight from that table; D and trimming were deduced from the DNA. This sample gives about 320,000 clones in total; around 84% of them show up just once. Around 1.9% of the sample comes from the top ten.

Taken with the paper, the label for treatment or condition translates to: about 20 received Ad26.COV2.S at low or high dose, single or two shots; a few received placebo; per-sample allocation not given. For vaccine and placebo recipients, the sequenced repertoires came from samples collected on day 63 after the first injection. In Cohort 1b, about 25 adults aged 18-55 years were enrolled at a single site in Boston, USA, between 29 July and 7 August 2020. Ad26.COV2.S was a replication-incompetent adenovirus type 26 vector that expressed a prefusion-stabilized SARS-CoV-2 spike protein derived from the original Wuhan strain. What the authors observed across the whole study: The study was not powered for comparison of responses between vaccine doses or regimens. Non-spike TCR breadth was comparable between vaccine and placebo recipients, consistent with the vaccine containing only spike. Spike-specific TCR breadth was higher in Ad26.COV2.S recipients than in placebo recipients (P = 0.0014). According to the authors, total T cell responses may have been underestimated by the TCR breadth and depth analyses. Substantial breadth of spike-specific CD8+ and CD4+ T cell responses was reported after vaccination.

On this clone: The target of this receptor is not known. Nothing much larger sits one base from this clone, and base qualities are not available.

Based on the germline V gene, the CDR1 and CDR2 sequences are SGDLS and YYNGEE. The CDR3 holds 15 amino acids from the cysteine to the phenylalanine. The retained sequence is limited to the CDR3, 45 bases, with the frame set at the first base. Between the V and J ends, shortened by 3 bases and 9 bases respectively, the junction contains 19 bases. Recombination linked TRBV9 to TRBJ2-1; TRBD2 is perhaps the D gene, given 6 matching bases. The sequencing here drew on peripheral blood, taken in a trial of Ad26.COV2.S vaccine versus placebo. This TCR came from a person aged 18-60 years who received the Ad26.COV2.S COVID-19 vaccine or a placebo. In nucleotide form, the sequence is TGTGCCAGCAGCGCCCTGGGACTTCACAACCTTGAGCAGTTCTTC. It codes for CASSALGLHNLEQFF.